This TCR beta chain comes out of a study of blood T cell repertoires in COVID-19. For the study at large: Acute and convalescent COVID-19 samples came from the United States, Italy and Spain. The cDNA or gDNA used as material had been derived from T cells, B-cell-depleted T cells, or PBMCs.

In the authors' workflow: Scientists estimated how many nucleated cells there were by amplifying reference gene primers. Sequencing used immunoSEQ multiplex PCR; TCRdb keeps in-frame clones, though not all of them. V and J calls and clone size are copied from that table; D and trimming were computed from the DNA. The sample lists about 190,000 clones; roughly 87% were seen once. The V and J ends lost 1 base and 2 bases, in that order; junction bases with no gene match: 7. The germline CDR1 and CDR2 sequences are LNHDA and SQIVND (reference sequence). The CDR3 has 17 amino acids. Seattle cases were enrolled at active infection and followed longitudinally.

The V gene is TRBV19, the J gene TRBJ2-2; 7 bases map to TRBD1. This TCR was recovered from a woman aged 55-70 years with COVID-19, enrolled during active disease. Sequenced material: peripheral blood. The CDR3 is CASSIGRGGVNTGELFF. In DNA form, the CDR3 reads TGTGCCAGTAGTATAGGTCGAGGGGGCGTAAACACCGGGGAGCTGTTTTTT.